The clone carrying this T cell receptor (beta chain) was picked up a small number of times. What was sequenced were expressed TCRB transcripts, since all of the isolated RNA had been reverse transcribed. The assay was immunoSEQ multiplex PCR, and TCRdb's table has in-frame clones only and misses some. The repertoire consists of hundreds of thousands of clones, with about 30% occurring once and the leading ten covering around 0.065%. This sample was taken from a study of beta chain features in type 1 diabetes. In total, each donor contributed a single heparinised blood draw that averaged approximately 0.12 L. Naive, central memory, regulatory and stem cell-like memory cells within the CD4+ compartment were sorted using CD45RO/CCR7/CD25/CD127/CD95/CD27. Sorted cells reached over 95% purity in every population. The V end lost 0 bases, the J end lost 4 bases, and 7 bases lay between the germline ends. The CDR3 totals 13 residues. Per germline, CDR1 SGHDT and CDR2 YYEEEE.

The clonotype comes from a man aged 18-30 years in good health. Sequencing input: naive CD4+ T cells from blood. V usage is TRBV5-6 and J usage is TRBJ2-5, with unresolved D. Here the CDR3 reads CASSLEGRETQYF. The CDR3 bases are TGTGCCAGCAGCTTGGAAGGGCGAGAGACCCAGTACTTC.